This T cell receptor (beta chain) is from a study of blood T cell repertoires in COVID-19. Libraries were prepared by immunoSEQ multiplex PCR; TCRdb keeps only in-frame clonotypes and omits some of them. The data contain roughly 500,000 clones, about 85% of them singletons. Those enrolled, adults aged roughly 18 to 89 years, came from under 25 US areas. Cohorts were based on clinical histories the participants reported. Material: PBMCs or T cells enriched from blood (not recorded which). This TCR derives from a woman aged 60 to 75 who had recovered from COVID-19.

In DNA, the CDR3 is TGTGCCACCAGCAGAGATCGAGACAGGGCTAACACCGGGGAGCTGTTTTTT. Residues: CATSRDRDRANTGELFF. The chain employs TRBV15 and TRBJ2-2; TRBD1 aligns across 7 bases. Germline-derived CDR1 and CDR2 are LNHNV and YYDKDF (reference sequence). CDR3 length: 17 amino acids. Losses at the gene ends were 0 bases for V and 2 bases for J; bases not matched to a gene: 6.